These 21 T cell receptor beta chains share one sample of origin, sequenced in a study of sequential checkpoint blockade in melanoma. Treatment: randomized to nivolumab then ipilimumab (arm A) or the reverse (arm B). Assay: immunoSEQ multiplex PCR; the TCRdb copy retains only in-frame clones and omits some. The profile covers some 230 clones, with roughly 14% appearing a single time and 15% to 20% taken by the ten largest. The sequences come from tumor tissue (inferred from file names), collected from a patient given nivolumab and ipilimumab in sequence. These receptors came from a human donor with melanoma.

V usage is TRBV6-8 and J usage is TRBJ1-1; D remains unclear. Germline loops: CDR1 MNHGY, CDR2 SAAAGT. This CDR3 has 13 residues. Trimming took 8 bases from V and 1 from J, leaving 11 bases between them. This CDR3 reads CASSGLTNTEAFF. In DNA form, the CDR3 reads TGTGCCAGCTCGGGGTTAACGAACACTGAAGCTTTCTTT.

Relative to its sample, this clone is large. Here the CDR3 reads CASSVAPGLHEQYF. DNA for the CDR3: TGTGCCAGCAGCGTGGCGCCAGGTCTCCACGAGCAGTACTTC. V gene TRBV9 combines with J gene TRBJ2-7; D not resolved. Germline V gives CDR1 SGDLS, CDR2 YYNGEE. V was pared by 2 bases and J by 5 bases, with 14 bases between. CDR3 length: 14 residues.

The chain joins TRBV6-8 to TRBJ1-5, with 10 bases aligning to TRBD1. The CDR3 spans 15 residues. J was trimmed by 9 bases and V by 0 bases; bases with no gene match: 5. The germline V gene encodes CDR1 MNHGY and CDR2 SAAAGT. The CDR3 loop is CASSYSGTGDRPQHF. DNA for the CDR3: TGTGCCAGCAGTTACTCTGGGACAGGGGATCGGCCCCAGCATTTT.

There are a few counts of this clone. The chain couples TRBV19 to TRBJ2-2; D call uncertain. Germline assignment: CDR1 LNHDA and CDR2 SQIVND (reference sequence). The CDR3 covers 15 residues. V was cut by 4 bases and J by 0 bases, with 9 bases left in between. Written as DNA, the CDR3 is TGTGCCAGTAGTAGCCCCAGTTCGAACACCGGGGAGCTGTTTTTT. This encodes CASSSPSSNTGELFF.

This clone is large. V usage is TRBV11-3 and J usage is TRBJ1-2; TRBD1 aligns across 7 bases. Germline CDR1 reads SGHNT; CDR2 reads YENEEA. V was pared by 5 bases and J by 8 bases, with 11 bases of the junction left unmatched. This CDR3 is 14 amino acids long. The CDR3 here is CASSTWDRTLGYTF. CDR3 in DNA: TGTGCCAGCAGCACCTGGGACAGAACCTTGGGCTACACCTTC.

By sample fraction, this clone is large (0.1 to 1%). The rearrangement uses TRBV9 and TRBJ2-6; no clear D. The CDR3 loop spans 16 amino acids. The V gene's germline CDR1 is SGDLS and CDR2 YYNGEE. V gave up 3 bases and J gave up 0 bases, with 10 bases separating them. CDR3: CASSEPHGSGANVLTF. Here the CDR3 DNA reads TGTGCCAGCAGCGAACCACATGGCTCTGGGGCCAACGTCCTGACTTTC.

This chain joins TRBV6-8 and TRBJ1-2; D unresolved. This CDR3 has 15 amino acids. V shed 7 bases and J shed 4 bases, with 19 bases lying between them. The V gene's germline CDR1 is MNHGY and CDR2 SAAAGT. The CDR3 coding sequence is TGTGCCAGCACCCGAAGCGGGGAACGCAGCTATGGCTACACCTTC. This codes for CASTRSGERSYGYTF.

The chain combines TRBV6-8 with TRBJ1-2; 11 nucleotides align to TRBD1. After removal of 4 bases from V and 7 bases from J, the junction contained 11 bases not matched to a gene. The germline CDR1 and CDR2 sequences are MNHGY and SAAAGT. There are 16 residues in the CDR3. The CDR3 DNA reads as TGTGCCAGCAGTTCCTCAAGTGGACAGGGGGCGGGTGGCTACACCTTC. It encodes CASSSSSGQGAGGYTF.

This clone is judged large (0.1 to 1%). J is TRBJ2-5 and V is TRBV6-8; D might be TRBD2 (6 bases). The germline gives CDR1 MNHGY, CDR2 SAAAGT. V lost 2 bases and J 7 bases, leaving 17 bases between the germline ends. The CDR3 runs to 15 residues. This chain's CDR3 is CASSYEGAGQGTQYF. In DNA form, the CDR3 reads TGTGCCAGCAGTTACGAGGGTGCGGGGCAGGGGACCCAGTACTTC.

This rearrangement joins TRBV19 to TRBJ1-1; D is perhaps TRBD1 (5 bases). Germline V lookup: CDR1 LNHDA, CDR2 SQIVND (reference sequence). The CDR3 extends over 16 amino acids. V was clipped by 0 bases and J by 6 bases, with 17 bases between them. CDR3 sequence: CASSIDEGGGGAEAFF. In DNA, the CDR3 is TGTGCCAGTAGTATAGACGAGGGCGGCGGAGGGGCTGAAGCTTTCTTT.

V and J are TRBV28 and TRBJ1-4; D gene unclear. The CDR3 length is 12 residues. CDR1 and CDR2 from the germline V gene are MDHEN and SYDVKM. V gave up 6 bases and J gave up 7 bases, with 9 bases separating them. The CDR3 nucleotides read TGTGCCAGCAGCGCGCACTTTGAAAAACTGTTTTTT. It encodes CASSAHFEKLFF. Together with reference TRBV28 and TRBJ1-4, the CDR3 gives the full variable domain: DVKVTQSSRYLVKRTGEKVFLECVQDMDHENMFWYRQDPGLGLRLIYFSYDVKMKEKGDIPEGYSVSREKKERFSLILESASTNQTSMYLCASSAHFEKLFFGSGTQLSVL.

V is TRBV28 and J is TRBJ2-7; 7 bases agree with TRBD2. Germline CDR1 and CDR2: MDHEN and SYDVKM. The CDR3 has 15 amino acids. The V and J ends lost 4 bases and 3 bases, in that order; junction bases with no gene match: 9. This CDR3 reads CASSSPGTNHYEQYF. CDR3 in DNA: TGTGCCAGCAGTTCGCCCGGGACTAACCACTACGAGCAGTACTTC.

The sample holds a few counts of this clone. The chain uses TRBV28 and TRBJ1-2, with 7 bases aligning to TRBD1. The junction had 13 bases not matched to a gene; V was cut back by 2 bases and J by 4 bases. The CDR3 has 17 residues. The germline V gene encodes CDR1 MDHEN and CDR2 SYDVKM. CDR3 sequence: CASSLGGQTGPSYGYTF. The CDR3 DNA is TGTGCCAGCAGTTTAGGAGGCCAGACAGGGCCCAGCTATGGCTACACCTTC.

This clone has just a few counts. This chain links TRBV6-8 with TRBJ1-1; D is undetermined. CDR1 is MNHGY, CDR2 SAAAGT, per germline. V was clipped by 5 bases and J by 0 bases, with 10 bases between them. The CDR3 extends over 14 amino acids. As DNA, the CDR3 is TGTGCCAGCAGTCCGGGTCCCCTGAACACTGAAGCTTTCTTT. This codes for CASSPGPLNTEAFF.

The chain employs TRBV30 and TRBJ2-4; TRBD2 is a possible D gene (7 bases). Trimming took off 0 bases at V and 1 base at J, with 16 bases between the two ends. The CDR3 spans 17 residues. The germline CDR1 and CDR2 sequences are GTSNPN and SVGIG (reference sequence). This chain's CDR3 is CAWSVNLGGLAKNIQYF. The CDR3 coding sequence is TGTGCCTGGAGTGTAAATCTGGGGGGGCTGGCCAAAAACATTCAGTACTTC.

The chain has TRBV6-8 and TRBJ2-7; tentatively, D is TRBD1 or TRBD2 (5 bases each). There are 14 residues in the CDR3. Trimming left V 3 bases short and J 6 bases short, with 15 bases between. Germline-derived CDR1 and CDR2 are MNHGY and SAAAGT. The DNA of the CDR3 is TGTGCCAGCAGTTATGGGACCGCATTCAGCGAGCAGTACTTC. It encodes CASSYGTAFSEQYF.

This clone is labeled medium-sized. The V gene is TRBV11-3, the J gene TRBJ2-7; tentatively, D is TRBD1 (6 bases). CDR3 length equals 15 residues. Deletions cut 5 bases from V and 2 bases from J, with 16 bases between. Germline lookup yields CDR1 SGHNT and CDR2 YENEEA. CDR3 nucleotide sequence: TGTGCCAGCAGCCCCCCTAGGGGGAAACCCTACGAGCAGTACTTC. This encodes CASSPPRGKPYEQYF.

This clone was counted a few times. The rearrangement links TRBV9 to TRBJ1-4; D may be TRBD1 (5 bases). With 3 bases removed from V and 3 bases from J, the gap between germline ends came to 15 bases. The CDR3 extends over 16 amino acids. Germline CDR1 and CDR2: SGDLS and YYNGEE. The CDR3 DNA follows: TGTGCCAGCAGCGCCTTGGGGGGGACGGCTAATGAAAAACTGTTTTTT. Translation gives CASSALGGTANEKLFF.

This clone was counted a few times. V is TRBV6-8 and J is TRBJ1-1, with D perhaps matching TRBD1 (6 bases). Trimming took off 10 bases at V and 2 bases at J, with 14 bases between the two ends. The CDR3 totals 13 residues. Germline lookup yields CDR1 MNHGY and CDR2 SAAAGT. The CDR3 reads CAIRPDSNTEAFF. The CDR3 DNA follows: TGTGCCATCAGACCGGACAGTAACACTGAAGCTTTCTTT.

The V and J genes are TRBV4-1 and TRBJ2-1; D is undetermined. The CDR3 consists of 17 residues. From germline, CDR1 is MGHRA and CDR2 YSYEKL. Trimming removed 3 bases at V and 0 bases at J, with 15 bases between. The CDR3 nucleotides read TGCGCCAGCAGCCATCGCCATCAGCTAAGCTCCTACAATGAGCAGTTCTTC. This translates into CASSHRHQLSSYNEQFF.

This clone was seen more than once but under ten times. This chain uses TRBV9 with TRBJ2-1, with 14 positions matching TRBD2. J gave up 4 bases and V 4 bases, and 7 bases lay outside the gene matches. CDR3 size: 17 residues. The germline V gene encodes CDR1 SGDLS and CDR2 YYNGEE. CDR3 amino acids: CASSRQGLAGEYNEQFF. In DNA form, the CDR3 reads TGTGCCAGCAGCAGACAGGGACTAGCGGGGGAATACAATGAGCAGTTCTTC.